A selection of T cell receptor beta chains follows, all from one sample in a study of T cell repertoires in cytomegalovirus infection. The antigens these receptors bind are not known. TCRdb re-derived calls from the reads in MiXCR, one entry per CDR3 protein. The sample includes about 220,000 distinct CDR3 sequences, about 38% seen only once; the top ten take approximately 59%. The input for sequencing was CD8+ T cells from cultured PBMCs, taken from culture after CMV antigen stimulation. Every receptor here comes from a human donor in good health (CMV status not recorded). Some clones in this sample may be carry-over from other donors' samples. Both conserved end residues are trimmed from each CDR3.

j_gene: TRBJ2-1
len: 10
v_gene: TRBV9
CDR3aa: ASSGDPSEQF

j_gene: TRBJ1-1
len: 10
v_gene: TRBV5-1
CDR3aa: ASSLKNTEAF

j_gene: TRBJ2-7
len: 12
v_gene: TRBV28
CDR3aa: ASSLGGSGYEQY

j_gene: TRBJ1-1
len: 9
v_gene: TRBV7-9
CDR3aa: ASSADGEAF

j_gene: TRBJ2-7
len: 15
v_gene: TRBV6-1
CDR3aa: ASSERGYREPHYEQY

j_gene: TRBJ2-7
len: 11
v_gene: TRBV7-9
CDR3aa: ASSLPGRDEQY

j_gene: TRBJ2-1
len: 14
v_gene: TRBV9
CDR3aa: ASSVGTSGLYNEQF

j_gene: TRBJ1-1
len: 13
v_gene: TRBV12-3/TRBV12-4
CDR3aa: ASNLGQGLNTEAF

j_gene: TRBJ1-1
len: 11
v_gene: TRBV5-6
CDR3aa: ASSLWGATEAF

j_gene: TRBJ2-5
len: 14
v_gene: TRBV7-2
CDR3aa: ASSLVGGSGQETQY

j_gene: TRBJ2-3
len: 14
v_gene: TRBV28
CDR3aa: ASSLGGSGIIDTQY

j_gene: TRBJ2-7
len: 13
v_gene: TRBV7-2
CDR3aa: ASSLEQGAIYEQY

j_gene: TRBJ2-7
len: 13
v_gene: TRBV6-2/TRBV6-3
CDR3aa: ASSRTISLSYEQY

j_gene: TRBJ1-1
len: 15
v_gene: TRBV5-6
CDR3aa: ASSNDRGDRVGTEAF

j_gene: TRBJ2-2
len: 17
v_gene: TRBV6-5
CDR3aa: ASSYSRRGATANTGELF

j_gene: TRBJ2-7
len: 13
v_gene: TRBV18
CDR3aa: ASSPEGTGTYEQY

j_gene: TRBJ2-2
len: 13
v_gene: TRBV7-8
CDR3aa: ASSLSRVNTGELF

j_gene: TRBJ2-6
len: 18
v_gene: TRBV7-4
CDR3aa: ASSLDRLDRVIAGANVLT

j_gene: TRBJ2-5
len: 13
v_gene: TRBV20-1
CDR3aa: SARKDGQYQETQY

j_gene: TRBJ2-5
len: 11
v_gene: TRBV7-7
CDR3aa: ASSQNGQETQY

j_gene: TRBJ1-1
len: 15
v_gene: TRBV12-5
CDR3aa: ASGLVLSRDMNTEAF

j_gene: TRBJ2-5
len: 13
v_gene: TRBV12-3/TRBV12-4
CDR3aa: ASSREARRQETQY

j_gene: TRBJ2-1
len: 11
v_gene: TRBV29-1
CDR3aa: SVRGASYNEQF

j_gene: TRBJ1-1
len: 16
v_gene: TRBV19
CDR3aa: ASSKGIPKPTMNTEAF

j_gene: TRBJ2-1
len: 15
v_gene: TRBV11-2
CDR3aa: ASSLYRAGSSYNEQF

j_gene: TRBJ2-7
len: 13
v_gene: TRBV27
CDR3aa: ASSLLAGTVGEQY

j_gene: TRBJ1-5
len: 15
v_gene: TRBV23-1
CDR3aa: ASSQSGIQVRNQPQH

j_gene: TRBJ2-1
len: 13
v_gene: TRBV18
CDR3aa: ASSPPGLVFNEQF

j_gene: TRBJ1-1
len: 16
v_gene: TRBV11-3
CDR3aa: ASSHLRFDRPRNTEAF

j_gene: TRBJ2-1
len: 13
v_gene: TRBV5-6
CDR3aa: ASSLAILGYNEQF

j_gene: TRBJ1-4
len: 13
v_gene: TRBV7-2
CDR3aa: ASSRQGSANEKLF

j_gene: TRBJ2-2
len: 16
v_gene: TRBV28
CDR3aa: ASSPQREAVSYPGELF

j_gene: TRBJ2-7
len: 13
v_gene: TRBV11-1
CDR3aa: ASSPRDKPSYEQY

j_gene: TRBJ2-7
len: 13
v_gene: TRBV20-1
CDR3aa: SAEWSGREGKKQY

j_gene: TRBJ2-7
len: 13
v_gene: TRBV12-3/TRBV12-4
CDR3aa: ASSFDRGGTYEQY

j_gene: TRBJ2-5
len: 13
v_gene: TRBV28
CDR3aa: ASSLISGSAETQY

j_gene: TRBJ1-3
len: 13
v_gene: TRBV9
CDR3aa: ASSVEEVSGNTIY

j_gene: TRBJ1-1
len: 10
v_gene: TRBV19
CDR3aa: ASQQGNTEAF

j_gene: TRBJ2-1
len: 14
v_gene: TRBV2
CDR3aa: ASSENISSSYNEQF

j_gene: TRBJ2-1
len: 12
v_gene: TRBV29-1
CDR3aa: SAKGQQSYNEQF

j_gene: TRBJ1-4
len: 14
v_gene: TRBV11-2
CDR3aa: ASSPGGVGLEEKLF

j_gene: TRBJ1-1
len: 18
v_gene: TRBV11-2
CDR3aa: ASSLVLSVAGALMNTEAF

j_gene: TRBJ2-6
len: 13
v_gene: TRBV19
CDR3aa: ASNPQSSGANVLT

j_gene: TRBJ2-5
len: 12
v_gene: TRBV4-2
CDR3aa: ASSQTEREVTQY